The TCR beta chain described here comes from a study of blood T cell repertoires in COVID-19. CDR3 length: 14 residues. V was clipped by 3 bases and J by 9 bases, with 12 bases between them. Germline values: CDR1 KGHSH, CDR2 LQKENI. In the original analysis: Quantification of nucleated cells was approximated via reference gene primer amplification. Produced via immunoSEQ multiplex PCR; TCRdb's table is partial and in-frame only. Clone size and the V and J calls come from that table; the DNA yielded D and trimming. This table has 150,000 to 200,000 clones, about 88% appearing once. Sequenced: peripheral blood. This chain uses TRBV18 with TRBJ1-6, with D tentatively TRBD1 (6 bases). This receptor was taken from a human donor in a cohort sampled during active COVID-19. The CDR3 region is CASSPGTLGSPLHF. The DNA for the CDR3 is TGTGCCAGCTCACCCGGGACACTGGGTTCACCCCTCCACTTT.